The sequence of this T cell receptor beta chain was determined in a study of blood T cell repertoires in COVID-19. Study at large: Italy, Spain and the United States were the sources of the convalescent and acute COVID-19 samples. PBMCs, B-cell-depleted T cells, or T cells provided the cDNA or gDNA that made up the material.

Trimming took off 0 bases at V and 4 bases at J, with 13 bases between the two ends. CDR1 and CDR2 (germline): SGHDT, YYEEEE. This CDR3 is built from 15 residues. Original handling: Reference gene primer amplification yielded estimated nucleated cell counts. Here immunoSEQ multiplex PCR was the method, and the copy in TCRdb shows in-frame clones only, minus some. That table is the source of V, J and clone size, and D and trimming were worked out from the DNA. The sample contains over 250,000 clones, approximately 86% of which appear only once. Material: peripheral blood. This TCR derives from a middle-aged man who had recovered from COVID-19. The chain has TRBV5-6 and TRBJ1-2, with D possibly matching TRBD1 (6 bases). DNA of the CDR3: TGTGCCAGCAGCTTGGGGCAAGGCAGGGGCTATGGCTACACCTTC. Amino acids: CASSLGQGRGYGYTF.